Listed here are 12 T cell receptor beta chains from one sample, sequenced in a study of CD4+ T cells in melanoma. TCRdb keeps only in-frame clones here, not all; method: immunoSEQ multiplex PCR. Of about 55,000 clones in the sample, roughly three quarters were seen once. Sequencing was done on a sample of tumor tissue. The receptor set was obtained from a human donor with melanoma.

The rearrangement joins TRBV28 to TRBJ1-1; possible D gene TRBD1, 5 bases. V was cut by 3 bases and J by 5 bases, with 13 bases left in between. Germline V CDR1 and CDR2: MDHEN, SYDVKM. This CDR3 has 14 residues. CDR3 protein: CASSFGRVETEAFF. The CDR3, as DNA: TGTGCCAGCAGTTTCGGCAGGGTGGAAACTGAAGCTTTCTTT.

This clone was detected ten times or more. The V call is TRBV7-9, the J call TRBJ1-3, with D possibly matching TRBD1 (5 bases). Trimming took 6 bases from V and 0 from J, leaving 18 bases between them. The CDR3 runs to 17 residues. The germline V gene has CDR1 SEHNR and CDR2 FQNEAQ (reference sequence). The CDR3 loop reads CASSLRSRASSGNTIYF. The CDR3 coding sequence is TGTGCCAGCAGTTTAAGGTCCAGGGCTAGCTCTGGAAACACCATATATTTT.

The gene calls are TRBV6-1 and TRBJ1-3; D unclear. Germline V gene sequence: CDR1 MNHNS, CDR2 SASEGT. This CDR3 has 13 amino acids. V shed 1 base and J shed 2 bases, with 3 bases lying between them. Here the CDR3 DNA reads TGTGCCAGCAGTGAAGTCGCTGGAAACACCATATATTTT. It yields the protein CASSEVAGNTIYF.

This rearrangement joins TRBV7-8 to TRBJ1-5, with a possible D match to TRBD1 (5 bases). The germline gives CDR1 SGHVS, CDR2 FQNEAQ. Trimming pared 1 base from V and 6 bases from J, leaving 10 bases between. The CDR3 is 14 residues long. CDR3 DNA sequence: TGTGCCAGCAGCTTAGGGGGCGGTGGTCAGCCCCAGCATTTT. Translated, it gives CASSLGGGGQPQHF.

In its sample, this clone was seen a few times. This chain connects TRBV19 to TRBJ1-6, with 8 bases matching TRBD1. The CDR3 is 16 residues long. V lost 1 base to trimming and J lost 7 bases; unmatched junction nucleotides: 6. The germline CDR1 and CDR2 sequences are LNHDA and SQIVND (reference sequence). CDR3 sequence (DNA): TGTGCCAGTAGTATAGGACAGGGGAGAGGAAATTCACCCCTCCACTTT. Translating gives CASSIGQGRGNSPLHF.

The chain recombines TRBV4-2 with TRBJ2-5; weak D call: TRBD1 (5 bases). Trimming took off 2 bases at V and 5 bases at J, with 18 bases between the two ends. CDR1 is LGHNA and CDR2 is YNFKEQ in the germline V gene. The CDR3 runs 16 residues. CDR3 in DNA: TGTGCCAGCAGCCAACCGGACCTAGGGGTTGGGGAGACCCAGTACTTC. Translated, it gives CASSQPDLGVGETQYF.

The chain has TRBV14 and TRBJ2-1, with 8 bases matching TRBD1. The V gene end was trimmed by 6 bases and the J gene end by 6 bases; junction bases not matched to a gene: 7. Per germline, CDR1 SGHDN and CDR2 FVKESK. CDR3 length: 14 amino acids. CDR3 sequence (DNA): TGTGCCAGCAGACGAACAGGGGGTGTCAATGAGCAGTTCTTC. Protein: CASRRTGGVNEQFF.

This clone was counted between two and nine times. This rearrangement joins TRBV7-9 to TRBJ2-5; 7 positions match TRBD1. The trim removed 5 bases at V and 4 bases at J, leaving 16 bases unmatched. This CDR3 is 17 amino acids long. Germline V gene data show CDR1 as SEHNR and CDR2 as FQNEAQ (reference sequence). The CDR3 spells CASSQGRGGGIRETQYF. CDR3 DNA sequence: TGTGCCAGCAGCCAAGGACGAGGGGGCGGAATTAGAGAGACCCAGTACTTC.

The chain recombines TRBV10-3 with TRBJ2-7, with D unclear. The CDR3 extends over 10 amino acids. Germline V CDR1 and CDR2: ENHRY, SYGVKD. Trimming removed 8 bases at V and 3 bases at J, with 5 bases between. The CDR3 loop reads CAIGNYEQYF. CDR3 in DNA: TGTGCCATCGGTAACTACGAGCAGTACTTC.

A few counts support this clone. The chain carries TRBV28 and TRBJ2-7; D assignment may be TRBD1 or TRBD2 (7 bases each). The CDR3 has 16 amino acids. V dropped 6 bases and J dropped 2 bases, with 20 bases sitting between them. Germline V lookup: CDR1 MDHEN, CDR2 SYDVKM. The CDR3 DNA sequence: TGTGCCAGCAGGTCGAGCGGGACAGTCGGACCCTACGAGCAGTACTTC. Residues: CASRSSGTVGPYEQYF.

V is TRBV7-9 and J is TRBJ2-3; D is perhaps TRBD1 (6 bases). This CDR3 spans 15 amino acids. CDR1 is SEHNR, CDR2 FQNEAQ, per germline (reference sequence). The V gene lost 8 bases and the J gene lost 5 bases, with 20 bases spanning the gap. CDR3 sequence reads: CASHSVVGGQDTQYF. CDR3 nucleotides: TGTGCCAGCCACTCGGTGGTTGGGGGCCAAGATACGCAGTATTTT.

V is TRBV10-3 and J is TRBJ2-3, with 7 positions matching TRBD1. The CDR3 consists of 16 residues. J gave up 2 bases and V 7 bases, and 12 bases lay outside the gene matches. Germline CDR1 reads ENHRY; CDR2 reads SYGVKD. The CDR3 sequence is CAINDTGDGNTDTQYF. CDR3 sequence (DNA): TGTGCCATCAATGACACAGGGGACGGGAACACAGATACGCAGTATTTT.